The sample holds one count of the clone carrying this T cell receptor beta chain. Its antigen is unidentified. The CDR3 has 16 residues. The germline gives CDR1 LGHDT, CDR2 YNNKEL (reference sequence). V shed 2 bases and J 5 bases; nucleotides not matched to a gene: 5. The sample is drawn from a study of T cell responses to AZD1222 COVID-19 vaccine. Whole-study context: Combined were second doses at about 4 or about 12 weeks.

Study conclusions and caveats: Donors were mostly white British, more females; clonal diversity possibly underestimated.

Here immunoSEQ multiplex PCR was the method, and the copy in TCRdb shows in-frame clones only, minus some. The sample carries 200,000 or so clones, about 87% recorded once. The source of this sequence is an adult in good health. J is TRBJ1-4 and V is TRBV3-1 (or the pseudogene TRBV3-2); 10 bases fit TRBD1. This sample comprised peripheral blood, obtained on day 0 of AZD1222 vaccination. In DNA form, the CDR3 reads TGTGCCAGCAGCCAAAGACCGGGACAGGGGAATGAAAAACTGTTTTTT. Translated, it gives CASSQRPGQGNEKLFF.